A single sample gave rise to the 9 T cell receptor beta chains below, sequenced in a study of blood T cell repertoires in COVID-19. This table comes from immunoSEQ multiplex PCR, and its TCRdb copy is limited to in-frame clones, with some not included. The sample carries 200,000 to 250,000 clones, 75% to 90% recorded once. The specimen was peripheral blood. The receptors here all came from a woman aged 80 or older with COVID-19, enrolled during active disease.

CDR3: CASRDPRGGEQFF. The CDR3 nucleotides read TGTGCCAGTAGGGATCCTAGAGGGGGTGAGCAGTTCTTC. The chain is built from TRBV19 and TRBJ2-1; maybe TRBD1 (6 bases). The V end lost 6 bases, the J end lost 9 bases, and 15 bases lay between the germline ends. This CDR3 is built from 13 residues. Germline CDR1 LNHDA, CDR2 SQIVND (reference sequence).

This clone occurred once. The CDR3 DNA sequence: TGTGCCAGCAGTTTATTCGACAGTGCAACTAATGAAAAACTGTTTTTT. This codes for CASSLFDSATNEKLFF. This rearrangement joins TRBV28 to TRBJ1-4; possible D gene TRBD1, 5 bases. Germline values: CDR1 MDHEN, CDR2 SYDVKM. The CDR3 totals 16 residues. V dropped 1 base and J dropped 0 bases, with 9 bases sitting between them.

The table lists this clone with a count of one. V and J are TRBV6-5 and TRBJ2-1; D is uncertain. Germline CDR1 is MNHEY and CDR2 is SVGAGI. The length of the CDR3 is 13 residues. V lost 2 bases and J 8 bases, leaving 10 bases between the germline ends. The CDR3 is CASSYDSGYEQFF. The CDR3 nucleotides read TGTGCCAGCAGTTACGATTCAGGCTATGAGCAGTTCTTC.

The CDR3, as DNA: TGTGCCAGCAGCTTAGAACCGGCGGGTACGCAGTATTTT. Translation gives CASSLEPAGTQYF. The chain joins TRBV7-2 to TRBJ2-3; D might be TRBD2 (5 bases). CDR1 and CDR2 (germline): SGHTA, FQGNSA. This CDR3 is built from 13 residues. The V and J ends lost 1 base and 8 bases respectively, with 10 bases between them.

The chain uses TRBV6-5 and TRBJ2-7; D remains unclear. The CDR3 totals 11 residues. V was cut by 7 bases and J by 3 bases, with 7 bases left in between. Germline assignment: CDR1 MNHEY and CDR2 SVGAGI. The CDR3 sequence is CASNPGYEQYF. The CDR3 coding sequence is TGTGCCAGCAACCCAGGCTACGAGCAGTACTTC.

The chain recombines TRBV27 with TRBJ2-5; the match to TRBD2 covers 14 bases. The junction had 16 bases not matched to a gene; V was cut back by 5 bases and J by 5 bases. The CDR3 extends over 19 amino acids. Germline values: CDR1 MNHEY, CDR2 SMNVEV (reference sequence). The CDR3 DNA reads TGTGCCAGCAGTCCAAGACGATCCCTGACTAGCGGGGGGGCCGAGACCCAGTACTTC. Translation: CASSPRRSLTSGGAETQYF.

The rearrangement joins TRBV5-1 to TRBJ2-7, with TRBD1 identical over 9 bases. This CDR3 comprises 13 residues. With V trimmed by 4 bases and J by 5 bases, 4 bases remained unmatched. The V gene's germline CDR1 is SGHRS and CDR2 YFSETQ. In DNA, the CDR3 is TGCGCCAGCAGCCCAGGGACAGGGAACGAGCAGTACTTC. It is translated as CASSPGTGNEQYF.

CDR3 loop: CASSFTGTAGYTF. In nucleotides, the CDR3 is TGTGCCAGCAGCTTTACCGGGACAGCGGGCTACACCTTC. This chain joins TRBV11-2 and TRBJ1-2, with TRBD1 matching 7 bases. The CDR3 contains 13 residues. Trimming took 3 bases from V and 8 from J; bases not matched to a gene: 6. Germline-derived CDR1 and CDR2 are SGHAT and FQNNGV.

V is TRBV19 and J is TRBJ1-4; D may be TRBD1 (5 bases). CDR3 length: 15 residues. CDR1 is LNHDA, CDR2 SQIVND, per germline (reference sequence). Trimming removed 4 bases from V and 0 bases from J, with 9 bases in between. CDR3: CASSTSTATNEKLFF. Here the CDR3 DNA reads TGTGCCAGTAGTACTTCGACAGCAACTAATGAAAAACTGTTTTTT.